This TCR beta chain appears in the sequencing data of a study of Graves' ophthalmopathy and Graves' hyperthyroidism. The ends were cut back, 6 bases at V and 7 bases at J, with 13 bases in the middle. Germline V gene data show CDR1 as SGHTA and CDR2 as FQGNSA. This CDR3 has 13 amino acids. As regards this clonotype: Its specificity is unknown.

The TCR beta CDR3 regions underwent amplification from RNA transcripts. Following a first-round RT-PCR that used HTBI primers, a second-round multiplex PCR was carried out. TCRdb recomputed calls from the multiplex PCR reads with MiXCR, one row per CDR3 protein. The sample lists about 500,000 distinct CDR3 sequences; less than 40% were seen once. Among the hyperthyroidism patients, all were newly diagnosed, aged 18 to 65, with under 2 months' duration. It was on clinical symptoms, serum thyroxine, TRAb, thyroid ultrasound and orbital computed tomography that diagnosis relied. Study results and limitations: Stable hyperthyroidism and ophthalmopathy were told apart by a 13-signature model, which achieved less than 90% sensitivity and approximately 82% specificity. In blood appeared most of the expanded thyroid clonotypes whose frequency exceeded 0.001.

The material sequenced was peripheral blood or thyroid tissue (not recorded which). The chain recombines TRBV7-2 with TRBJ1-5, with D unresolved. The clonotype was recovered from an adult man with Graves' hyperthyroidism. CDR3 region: CASRLAGGQPQHF. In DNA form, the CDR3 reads TGTGCCAGCAGGCTAGCGGGAGGACAGCCCCAGCATTTT.